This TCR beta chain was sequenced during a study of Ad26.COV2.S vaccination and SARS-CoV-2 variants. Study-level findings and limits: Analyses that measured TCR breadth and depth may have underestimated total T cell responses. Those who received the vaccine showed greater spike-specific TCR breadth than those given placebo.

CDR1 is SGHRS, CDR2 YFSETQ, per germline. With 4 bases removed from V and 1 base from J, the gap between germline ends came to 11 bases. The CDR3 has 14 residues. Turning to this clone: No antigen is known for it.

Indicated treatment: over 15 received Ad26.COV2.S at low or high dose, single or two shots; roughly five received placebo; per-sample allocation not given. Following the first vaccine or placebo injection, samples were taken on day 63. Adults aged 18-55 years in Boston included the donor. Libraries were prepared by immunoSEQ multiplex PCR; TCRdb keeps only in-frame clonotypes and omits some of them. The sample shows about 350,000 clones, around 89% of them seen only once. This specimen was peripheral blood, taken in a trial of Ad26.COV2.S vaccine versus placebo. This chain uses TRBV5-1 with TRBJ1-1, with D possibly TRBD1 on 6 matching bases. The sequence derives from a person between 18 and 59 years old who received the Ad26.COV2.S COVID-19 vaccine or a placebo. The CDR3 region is CASSREGGNTEAFF. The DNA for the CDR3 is TGCGCCAGCAGCCGGGAAGGGGGGAACACTGAAGCTTTCTTT.